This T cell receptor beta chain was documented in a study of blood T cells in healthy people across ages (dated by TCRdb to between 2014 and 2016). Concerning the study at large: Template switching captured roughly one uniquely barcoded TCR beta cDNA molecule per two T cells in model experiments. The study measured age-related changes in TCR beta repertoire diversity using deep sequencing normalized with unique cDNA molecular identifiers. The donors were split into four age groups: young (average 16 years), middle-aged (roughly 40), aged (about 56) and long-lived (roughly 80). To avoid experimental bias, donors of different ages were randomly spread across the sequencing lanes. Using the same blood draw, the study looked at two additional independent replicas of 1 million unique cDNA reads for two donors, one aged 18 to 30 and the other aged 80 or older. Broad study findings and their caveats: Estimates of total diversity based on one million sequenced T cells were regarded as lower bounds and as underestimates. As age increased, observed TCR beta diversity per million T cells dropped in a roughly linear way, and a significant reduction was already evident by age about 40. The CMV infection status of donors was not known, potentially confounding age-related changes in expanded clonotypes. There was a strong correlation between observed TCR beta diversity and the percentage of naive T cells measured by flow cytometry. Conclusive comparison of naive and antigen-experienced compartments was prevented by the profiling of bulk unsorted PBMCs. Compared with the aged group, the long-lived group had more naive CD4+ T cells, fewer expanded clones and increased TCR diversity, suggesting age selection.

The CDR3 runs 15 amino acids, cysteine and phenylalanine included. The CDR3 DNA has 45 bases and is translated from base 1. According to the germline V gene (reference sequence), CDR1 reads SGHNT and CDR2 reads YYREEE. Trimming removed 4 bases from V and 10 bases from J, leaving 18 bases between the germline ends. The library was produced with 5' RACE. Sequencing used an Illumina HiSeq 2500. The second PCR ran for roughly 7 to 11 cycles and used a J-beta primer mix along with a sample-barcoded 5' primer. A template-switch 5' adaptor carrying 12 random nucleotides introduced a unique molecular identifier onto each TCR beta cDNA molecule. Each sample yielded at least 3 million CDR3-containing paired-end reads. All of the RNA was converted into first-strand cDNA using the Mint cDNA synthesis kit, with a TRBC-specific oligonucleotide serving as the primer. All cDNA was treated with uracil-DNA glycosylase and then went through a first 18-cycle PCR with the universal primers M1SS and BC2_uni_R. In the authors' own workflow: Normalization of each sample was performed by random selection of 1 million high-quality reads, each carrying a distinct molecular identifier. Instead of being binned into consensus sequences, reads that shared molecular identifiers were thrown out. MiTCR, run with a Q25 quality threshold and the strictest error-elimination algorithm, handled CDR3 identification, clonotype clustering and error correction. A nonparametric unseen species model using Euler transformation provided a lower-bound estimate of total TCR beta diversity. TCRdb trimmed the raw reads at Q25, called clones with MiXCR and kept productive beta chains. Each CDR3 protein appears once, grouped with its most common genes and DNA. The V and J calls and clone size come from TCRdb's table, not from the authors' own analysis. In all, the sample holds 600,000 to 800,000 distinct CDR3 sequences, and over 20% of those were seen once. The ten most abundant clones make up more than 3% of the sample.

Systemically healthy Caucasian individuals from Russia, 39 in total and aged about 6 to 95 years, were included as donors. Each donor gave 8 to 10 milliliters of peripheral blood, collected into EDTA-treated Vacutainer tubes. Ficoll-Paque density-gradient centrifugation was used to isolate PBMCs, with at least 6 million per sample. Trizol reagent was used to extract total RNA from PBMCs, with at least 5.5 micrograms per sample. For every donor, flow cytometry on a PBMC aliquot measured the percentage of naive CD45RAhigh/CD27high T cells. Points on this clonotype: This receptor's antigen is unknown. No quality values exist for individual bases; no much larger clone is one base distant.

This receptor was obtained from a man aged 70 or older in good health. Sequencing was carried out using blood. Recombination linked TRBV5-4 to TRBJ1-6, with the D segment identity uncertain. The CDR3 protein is CASSPSDHGTSPLHF. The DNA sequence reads TGTGCCAGCAGCCCCTCGGACCACGGCACCTCACCCCTCCACTTT.